Shown below are 19 T cell receptor beta chains from a single sample sequenced in a study of radiotherapy plus CTLA-4 blockade in lung cancer. TCRdb's table, derived via immunoSEQ multiplex PCR, lists solely in-frame clones and lacks some. Of about 45,000 clones listed, 50% to 70% are singletons. Sequencing used peripheral blood, obtained from a patient treated with radiotherapy plus ipilimumab. All receptors come from a human donor with non-small cell lung cancer who had a partial response to radiotherapy plus ipilimumab.

This clone was seen at least ten times. As DNA, the CDR3 is TGTGCCGTGGGCTTGGGCTCCTACGAGCAGTACTTC. Translated, it gives CAVGLGSYEQYF. This chain connects TRBV10-3 to TRBJ2-7, with D unclear. The CDR3 runs to 12 residues. The V end was cut by 11 bases, the J end by 0 bases, with 11 bases between. From germline, CDR1 is ENHRY and CDR2 SYGVKD.

The chain uses TRBV2 and TRBJ2-5; 11 bases fit TRBD2. This CDR3 spans 14 amino acids. The ends lost 10 bases at V and 3 bases at J; junction bases unmatched: 7. The germline V gene encodes CDR1 SNHLY and CDR2 FYNNEI. The CDR3 nucleotides read TGTGCCATCCGCCTACTAGCGGGGGAAGAGACCCAGTACTTC. As protein: CAIRLLAGEETQYF.

This clone was found a few times. This chain uses TRBV7-2 with TRBJ2-7, with unresolved D. This CDR3 spans 13 amino acids. Between the trimmed V and J ends, which lost 5 bases and 6 bases, there was a span of 14 bases. Per the germline V gene, CDR1 is SGHTA and CDR2 is FQGNSA. For the CDR3, the DNA is TGTGCCAGCAGCCTCGGCTACACGGGCGAGCAGTACTTC. Its translation: CASSLGYTGEQYF.

The genes are TRBV2 and TRBJ1-1, with a possible D match to TRBD1 (5 bases). CDR1 is SNHLY, CDR2 FYNNEI, per germline. V lost 3 bases and J lost 4, with 12 bases in between. The CDR3 sequence is 14 residues long. CDR3 bases: TGTGCCAGCAGTGATAGGGGTGGGGTCACTGAAGCTTTCTTT. Translation gives CASSDRGGVTEAFF.

The chain uses TRBV19 and TRBJ1-4; D is possibly TRBD1 (5 bases). The CDR3 spans 15 residues. Trimming removed 5 bases at V and 3 bases at J, with 13 bases between. Germline assignment: CDR1 LNHDA and CDR2 SQIVND (reference sequence). The CDR3 here is CASSARRASNEKLFF. The CDR3 nucleotides are TGTGCCAGTAGTGCCCGCAGGGCATCTAATGAAAAACTGTTTTTT.

The chain recombines TRBV4-1 with TRBJ1-2, with D maybe TRBD1 (6 bases). CDR1 and CDR2 from the germline V gene are MGHRA and YSYEKL. Trimming stripped 1 base from V and 5 bases from J, with 11 bases between. The CDR3 runs to 14 residues. Here the CDR3 DNA reads TGCGCCAGCAGCCAAGGGGGGGGCCCTTATGGCTACACCTTC. It encodes CASSQGGGPYGYTF.

This chain uses TRBV4-2 with TRBJ2-5, with 11 bases aligning to TRBD2. Germline V gene sequence: CDR1 LGHNA, CDR2 YNFKEQ. This CDR3 spans 16 amino acids. With V trimmed by 4 bases and J by 4 bases, 8 bases remained unmatched. CDR3 residues: CASSLVAGGEVETQYF. The CDR3, as DNA: TGTGCCAGCAGCCTTGTAGCGGGGGGGGAGGTAGAGACCCAGTACTTC.

This clone has a single count. The chain carries TRBV18 and TRBJ2-3; TRBD2 matches at 8 bases. The length of the CDR3 is 15 residues. Germline lookup yields CDR1 KGHSH and CDR2 LQKENI. V lost 1 base, J lost 1 base, and 1 base stayed unmatched. CDR3 nucleotide sequence: TGTGCCAGCTCACCACAGGGACTAGGCACAGATACGCAGTATTTT. Translating it yields CASSPQGLGTDTQYF.

This clone was seen only a few times. J is TRBJ2-2 and V is TRBV6-6, with D perhaps TRBD1 (6 bases). The CDR3 runs 16 residues. CDR1 and CDR2 (germline): MNHNY, SVGAGI (reference sequence). Trimming took off 6 bases at V and 2 bases at J, with 16 bases between the two ends. CDR3 sequence: CASSPPQGPNTGELFF. The CDR3 region has the DNA TGTGCCAGCAGCCCTCCCCAGGGGCCTAACACCGGGGAGCTGTTTTTT.

This chain joins TRBV19 and TRBJ1-4; D may be TRBD1 (6 bases). There are 16 residues in the CDR3. CDR1 LNHDA and CDR2 SQIVND come from the germline V gene (reference sequence). The germline V and J ends were trimmed by 6 bases and 0 bases, with 14 bases remaining between them. The DNA of the CDR3 is TGTGCCAGTAGCCCCACAGGGAGAACAACTAATGAAAAACTGTTTTTT. Translating it yields CASSPTGRTTNEKLFF.

The chain employs TRBV11-1 and TRBJ2-7, with 8 nucleotides matching TRBD1. This CDR3 is built from 15 residues. The trim removed 6 bases at V and 3 bases at J, leaving 10 bases unmatched. Germline values: CDR1 SGHAT, CDR2 FQDESV (reference sequence). CDR3 DNA: TGTGCCAGCAGTTCCTCGGGGACAGGCGGCTACGAGCAGTACTTC. Its translation is CASSSSGTGGYEQYF. Complete variable domain (other parts from reference TRBV11-1 and TRBJ2-7): EAEVAQSPRYKITEKSQAVAFWCDPISGHATLYWYRQILGQGPELLVQFQDESVVDDSQLPKDRFSAERLKGVDSTLKIQPAELGDSAMYLCASSSSGTGGYEQYFGPGTRLTVT.

V and J are TRBV9 and TRBJ1-1; 8 bases match TRBD1. Trimming removed 2 bases from V and 5 bases from J; junction bases left unmatched: 8. This CDR3 has 15 residues. Germline values: CDR1 SGDLS, CDR2 YYNGEE. CDR3 in amino acids: CASSVGQVTGTEAFF. The CDR3 nucleotides read TGTGCCAGCAGCGTGGGACAGGTCACGGGGACTGAAGCTTTCTTT.

V usage is TRBV13 and J usage is TRBJ1-1; D unclear. Deletions cut 0 bases from V and 1 base from J, with 12 bases between. Germline assignment: CDR1 PRHDT and CDR2 FYEKMQ (reference sequence). The CDR3 has 16 residues. CDR3 in amino acids: CASSLGTVPGNTEAFF. The CDR3, as DNA: TGTGCCAGCAGCTTAGGGACCGTACCAGGGAACACTGAAGCTTTCTTT. The variable domain in full, with the rest retrieved from reference TRBV13 and TRBJ1-1, is AAGVIQSPRHLIKEKRETATLKCYPIPRHDTVYWYQQGPGQDPQFLISFYEKMQSDKGSIPDRFSAQQFSDYHSELNMSSLELGDSALYFCASSLGTVPGNTEAFFGQGTRLTVV.

The chain joins TRBV6-5 to TRBJ1-1; possibly TRBD1 for D (6 bases). Looked up from germline, CDR1 is MNHEY and CDR2 is SVGAGI. The CDR3 is made up of 14 amino acids. With 6 bases removed from V and 1 base from J, the gap between germline ends came to 12 bases. Here the CDR3 reads CASRPTGSNTEAFF. In nucleotides, the CDR3 is TGTGCCAGCAGGCCTACAGGGTCGAACACTGAAGCTTTCTTT.

This clone has just one count. The chain carries TRBV28 and TRBJ2-1; TRBD1 matches 9 bases. Germline V gives CDR1 MDHEN, CDR2 SYDVKM. The trim removed 6 bases at V and 5 bases at J, leaving 2 bases unmatched. This CDR3 has 13 residues. Here the CDR3 reads CASSGTGHNEQFF. The DNA for the CDR3 is TGTGCCAGCAGCGGGACAGGGCACAATGAGCAGTTCTTC.

In DNA form, the CDR3 reads TGTGCCAGCAGCCCCAGGGATTATAGCAATCAGCCCCAGCATTTT. Protein sequence: CASSPRDYSNQPQHF. The chain carries TRBV7-8 and TRBJ1-5; possibly TRBD1 for D (5 bases). V was shortened by 5 bases and J by 0 bases, with 11 bases between the two germline ends. Germline V lookup: CDR1 SGHVS, CDR2 FQNEAQ. The CDR3 runs 15 residues.

The chain is built from TRBV19 and TRBJ1-1; the match to TRBD1 covers 7 bases. Germline CDR1 reads LNHDA; CDR2 reads SQIVND (reference sequence). The CDR3 is 13 amino acids. V was clipped by 7 bases and J by 8 bases; unmatched bases: 10. For the CDR3, the DNA is TGTGCCAGTAAGGGACAGAAGGTTCCCGAAGCTTTCTTT. As protein: CASKGQKVPEAFF.

J is TRBJ2-1 and V is TRBV5-1; TRBD2 might be the D (6 bases). The germline gives CDR1 SGHRS, CDR2 YFSETQ. Trimming stripped 4 bases from V and 7 bases from J, with 21 bases between. The CDR3 is 16 amino acids. The CDR3 coding sequence is TGCGCCAGCAGCCACGGAGGAGCGGCCGGGGGTAATGAGCAGTTCTTC. The encoded protein is CASSHGGAAGGNEQFF.

The rearrangement links TRBV5-6 to TRBJ2-1; 10 nucleotides line up with TRBD2. Unmatched junction bases numbered 9, after V lost 0 bases and J lost 9 bases. CDR3 size: 16 residues. Germline values: CDR1 SGHDT, CDR2 YYEEEE. The CDR3 loop is CASSLGGSGGAGEQFF. DNA of the CDR3: TGTGCCAGCAGCTTGGGTGGCAGCGGGGGGGCCGGTGAGCAGTTCTTC.